Listed below are T cell receptor beta chains from one sample, sequenced in a study of T cell responses to AZD1222 COVID-19 vaccine. Assay used: immunoSEQ multiplex PCR; TCRdb lists only in-frame clones, some missing. The sample consists of roughly 170,000 clones, about nine tenths of them appearing once. The material was peripheral blood, obtained on day 0 of AZD1222 vaccination. The receptor set was obtained from an adult in good health. The CDR3 runs from the conserved cysteine through the conserved F or W. The order of the fields is V gene, clone size, D gene, J gene, CDR3 DNA, CDR3 protein. The D gene is left open where the match is weak. The listing skips clone size in some rows; elsewhere it reads once, few, many or a size class.

TRBV3-1/TRBV3-2,.,.,TRBJ1-4,TGTGCCAGCAGCCAACGTCTAGGGGAAAAACTGTTTTTT,CASSQRLGEKLFF
TRBV9,.,TRBD1,TRBJ1-1,TGTGCCAGCAGCGGGACAGGGATGGGCACTGAAGCTTTCTTT,CASSGTGMGTEAFF
TRBV14,.,.,TRBJ2-7,TGTGCCAGCAGCCAAAACAGGGCAGGATACGAGCAGTACTTC,CASSQNRAGYEQYF
TRBV5-6,.,.,TRBJ1-2,TGTGCCAGCAGCTTGGCCGAGGCGGGAGACTATGGCTACACCTTC,CASSLAEAGDYGYTF
TRBV29-1,.,.,TRBJ1-2,TGCAGCGTTGTCCTGTGGCAGGACAGTGGCTACACCTTC,CSVVLWQDSGYTF
TRBV4-1,.,.,TRBJ2-7,TGCGCCAGCAGCCAAGCCCGTGGGAACCGCCCCAGCTCCTACGAGCAGTACTTC,CASSQARGNRPSSYEQYF
TRBV18,.,.,TRBJ1-1,TGTGCCAGCTCACCCCAGGGCCTTAACACTGAAGCTTTCTTT,CASSPQGLNTEAFF
TRBV19,.,.,TRBJ2-1,TGTGCCAGTAGTATGCAACAGGGAAGGTCCTACAATGAGCAGTTCTTC,CASSMQQGRSYNEQFF
TRBV30,.,TRBD1,TRBJ1-3,TGTGCCTCGGGACAGGGACCCTCTGGAAACACCATATATTTT,CASGQGPSGNTIYF
TRBV7-2,.,.,TRBJ1-4,TGTGCCAGCAGCTTAGCAGGGGGAACTAATGAAAAACTGTTTTTT,CASSLAGGTNEKLFF
TRBV18,once,.,TRBJ1-4,TGTGCCAGCTCACCTACTCAGGGGTTGGGGACAACTAATGAAAAACTGTTTTTT,CASSPTQGLGTTNEKLFF
TRBV7-6,.,.,TRBJ2-3,TGTGCCAGCAGCTTAGTAGCCTTGGAGACGGAACACACAGATACGCAGTATTTT,CASSLVALETEHTDTQYF
TRBV6-1,.,.,TRBJ2-6,TGTGCCAGCAGTGATAAGACTCGTCAAAAGGGGGCCAACGTCCTGACTTTC,CASSDKTRQKGANVLTF
TRBV7-8,.,.,TRBJ2-3,TGTGCCAGCAGCTTTCGCCGGGGGTTGACAGATACGCAGTATTTT,CASSFRRGLTDTQYF
TRBV3-1/TRBV3-2,.,TRBD1,TRBJ1-5,TGTGCCAGCAGCCTGGGGGCCAGGGGGGATCAGCCCCAGCATTTT,CASSLGARGDQPQHF
TRBV19,.,TRBD2,TRBJ2-2,TGTGCCAGTCGAGCGGGGGGACGATCCGGGGAGCTGTTTTTT,CASRAGGRSGELFF
TRBV28,.,.,TRBJ2-1,TGTGCCAGCAGTTCCCCGGTTGGGGTTGGTAGGAATGAGCAGTTCTTC,CASSSPVGVGRNEQFF
TRBV5-6,.,TRBD1,TRBJ2-7,TGTGCCAGCGCCACCTTCCGGGACAGAGCCTACGAGCAGTACTTC,CASATFRDRAYEQYF
TRBV30,.,TRBD2,TRBJ2-2,TGTGCCTCGGATGGGACTAGCGGGATCACCGGGGAGCTGTTTTTT,CASDGTSGITGELFF
TRBV11-2,.,TRBD2,TRBJ2-2,TGTGCCAGCAGCTTTCTAGCGGGGGGGTCGAACACCGGGGAGCTGTTTTTT,CASSFLAGGSNTGELFF
TRBV7-6,.,.,TRBJ2-5,TGTGCCAGCAGCTTAGAAGTTTCAGCGAAGACCCAGTACTTC,CASSLEVSAKTQYF
TRBV9,.,.,TRBJ1-1,TGTGCCAGCAGCGTATCGGGGGGGTGGAACACTGAAGCTTTCTTT,CASSVSGGWNTEAFF
TRBV5-4,.,.,TRBJ2-5,TGTGCCAGCAGCTTGGGGCCAGGCCGGGAAGAGACCCAGTACTTC,CASSLGPGREETQYF
TRBV29-1,.,.,TRBJ2-3,TGCAGCGTCAGAAACCGGCGCCTCAGCACAGATACGCAGTATTTT,CSVRNRRLSTDTQYF
TRBV7-3,.,.,TRBJ2-5,TGTGCCAGCAGCTTATCACCCCAAGAGACCCAGTACTTC,CASSLSPQETQYF
TRBV3-1/TRBV3-2,.,.,TRBJ2-5,TGTGCCAGCAGCCATACCGTAGCGAGACTTCGGGAGACCCAGTACTTC,CASSHTVARLRETQYF
TRBV6-5,.,.,TRBJ2-3,TGTGCCACCAAGCTAGACACGCAGTATTTT,CATKLDTQYF
TRBV27,.,.,TRBJ1-5,TGTGCCAGCAGTTTCGGACTTAGCAATCAGCCCCAGCATTTT,CASSFGLSNQPQHF
TRBV30,.,TRBD1,TRBJ2-5,TGTGCCTGGGATAGGGACAGATCCACCACCGGGCAAGAGACCCAGTACTTC,CAWDRDRSTTGQETQYF
TRBV7-3,.,TRBD2,TRBJ2-3,TGTGCCAGCAGCCCCGGACTAGCGGGGGTCACAGATACGCAGTATTTT,CASSPGLAGVTDTQYF
TRBV4-3,.,.,TRBJ1-2,TGCGCCAGCAGCCGAATAGGGGGGAACTATGGCTACACCTTC,CASSRIGGNYGYTF
TRBV5-1,once,.,TRBJ2-3,TGCGCCAGCAGGGACTCCTTACCGACAGATACGCAGTATTTT,CASRDSLPTDTQYF
TRBV27,.,.,TRBJ1-5,TGTGCCAGCAGCTTTCTACCGGTGGGGGGCGGTCAGCCCCAGCATTTT,CASSFLPVGGGQPQHF
TRBV9,.,.,TRBJ1-1,TGTGCCAGCAGCGTCGATTTCCGGGGATTTGAAGCTTTCTTT,CASSVDFRGFEAFF
TRBV6-2/TRBV6-3,.,.,TRBJ1-1,TGTGCCAGCAGTTTGGTTTTGAACACTGAAGCTTTCTTT,CASSLVLNTEAFF
TRBV7-2,.,TRBD1,TRBJ1-5,TGTGCCAGCAGCGCCTGGACAGGGGGCGGCAATCAGCCCCAGCATTTT,CASSAWTGGGNQPQHF
TRBV7-7,once,TRBD1,TRBJ2-2,TGTGCCAGCAGCTTAGGGACAGGGGGCAACGGGGAGCTGTTTTTT,CASSLGTGGNGELFF
TRBV6-5,.,TRBD1,TRBJ2-7,TGTGCCAGCAGTTCAGGGGGCGCGGTAAAATACGAGCAGTACTTC,CASSSGGAVKYEQYF